The source of this TCR beta chain is a study of Graves' ophthalmopathy and Graves' hyperthyroidism. Overall study: Sampling took place at initial diagnosis, with peripheral blood obtained before any treatment.

This clonotype was recorded many times. The term stable hyperthyroidism indicated an absence of ophthalmopathy within 18 months of follow-up. The authors enrolled newly diagnosed hyperthyroidism patients aged 18 to 65 with under 2 months' duration. CDR1 is PRHDT, CDR2 FYEKMQ, per germline (reference sequence). With 3 bases removed from V and 0 bases from J, the gap between germline ends came to 11 bases. The CDR3 runs to 16 residues. RNA transcripts were the source from which TCR beta CDR3 regions were amplified. Following a first-round RT-PCR that used HTBI primers, a second-round multiplex PCR was carried out. MiXCR, applied by TCRdb to the multiplex PCR reads, yields one record per CDR3 protein. The data hold about 620,000 distinct CDR3 sequences, with 20% to 25% observed a single time.

The J gene is TRBJ2-2, the V gene TRBV13, with TRBD1 as a possible D gene (5 bases). Sequenced input: peripheral blood. This clonotype was obtained from a woman between 18 and 29 years old with stable Graves' hyperthyroidism. Some clones in this sample may be carry-over from other donors' samples. As DNA, the CDR3 is TGTGCCAGCAGCTTCCTCGACAGAACGAACACCGGGGAGCTGTTTTTT. Translation: CASSFLDRTNTGELFF.